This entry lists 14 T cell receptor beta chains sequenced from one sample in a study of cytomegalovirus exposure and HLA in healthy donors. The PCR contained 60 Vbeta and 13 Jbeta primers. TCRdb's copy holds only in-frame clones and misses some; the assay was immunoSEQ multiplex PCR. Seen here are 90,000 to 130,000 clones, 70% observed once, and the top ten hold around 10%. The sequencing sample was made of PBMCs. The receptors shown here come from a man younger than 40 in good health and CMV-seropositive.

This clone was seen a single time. CDR3 loop: CASSLAEVDTQYF. The CDR3 DNA is TGCGCCAGCAGCTTGGCCGAGGTGGATACGCAGTATTTT. The chain combines TRBV5-1 with TRBJ2-3, with D unresolved. The CDR3 runs to 13 residues. Germline CDR1 reads SGHRS; CDR2 reads YFSETQ. The V end lost 0 bases, the J end lost 6 bases, and 8 bases lay between the germline ends.

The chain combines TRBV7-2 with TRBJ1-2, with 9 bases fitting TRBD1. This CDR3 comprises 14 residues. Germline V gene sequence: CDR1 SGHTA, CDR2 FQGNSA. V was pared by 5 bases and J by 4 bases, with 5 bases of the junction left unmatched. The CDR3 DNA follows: TGTGCCAGCAGCATGACAGGGGGGGGCTATGGCTACACCTTC. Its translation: CASSMTGGGYGYTF.

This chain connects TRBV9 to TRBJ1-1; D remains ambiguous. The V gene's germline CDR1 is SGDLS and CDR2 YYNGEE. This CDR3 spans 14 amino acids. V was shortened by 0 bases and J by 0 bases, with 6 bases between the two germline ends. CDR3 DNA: TGTGCCAGCAGCGTAGGGCCCCTGAACACTGAAGCTTTCTTT. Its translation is CASSVGPLNTEAFF.

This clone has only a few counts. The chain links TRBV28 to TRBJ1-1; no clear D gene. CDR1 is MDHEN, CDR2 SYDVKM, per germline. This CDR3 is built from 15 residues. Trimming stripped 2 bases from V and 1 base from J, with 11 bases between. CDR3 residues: CASSLGDISNTEAFF. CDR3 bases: TGTGCCAGCAGTTTAGGTGACATATCGAACACTGAAGCTTTCTTT.

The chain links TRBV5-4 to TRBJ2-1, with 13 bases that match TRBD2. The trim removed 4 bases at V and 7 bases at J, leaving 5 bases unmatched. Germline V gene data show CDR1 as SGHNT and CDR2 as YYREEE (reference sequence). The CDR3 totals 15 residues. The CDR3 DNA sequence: TGTGCCAGCAGCCAGGGACTAGCGGGAAATAATGAGCAGTTCTTC. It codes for CASSQGLAGNNEQFF.

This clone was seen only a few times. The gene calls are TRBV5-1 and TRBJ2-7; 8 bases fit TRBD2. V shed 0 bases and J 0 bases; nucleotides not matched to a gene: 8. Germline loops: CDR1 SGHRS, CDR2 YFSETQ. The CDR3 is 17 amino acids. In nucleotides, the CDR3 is TGCGCCAGCAGCTTGGTACTAGCGGAAAGAAGCTCCTACGAGCAGTACTTC. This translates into CASSLVLAERSSYEQYF.

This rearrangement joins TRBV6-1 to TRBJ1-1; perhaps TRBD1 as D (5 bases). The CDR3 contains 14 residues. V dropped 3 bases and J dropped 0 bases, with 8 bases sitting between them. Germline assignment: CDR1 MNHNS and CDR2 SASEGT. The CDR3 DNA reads TGTGCCAGCAGTGAGGAGGGGCTGAACACTGAAGCTTTCTTT. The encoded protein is CASSEEGLNTEAFF.

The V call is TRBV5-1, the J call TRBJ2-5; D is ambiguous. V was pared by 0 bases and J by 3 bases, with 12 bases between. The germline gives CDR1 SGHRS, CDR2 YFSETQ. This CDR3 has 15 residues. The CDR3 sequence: CASSLGRSLKETQYF. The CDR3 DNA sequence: TGCGCCAGCAGCTTGGGCCGGAGTCTTAAAGAGACCCAGTACTTC.

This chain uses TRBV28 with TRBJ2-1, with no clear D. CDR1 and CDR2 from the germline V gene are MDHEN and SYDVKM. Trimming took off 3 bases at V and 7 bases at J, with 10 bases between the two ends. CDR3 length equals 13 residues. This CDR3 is CASSFSSHNEQFF. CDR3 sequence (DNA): TGTGCCAGCAGTTTTAGTTCCCATAATGAGCAGTTCTTC. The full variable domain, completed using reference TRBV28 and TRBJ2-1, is DVKVTQSSRYLVKRTGEKVFLECVQDMDHENMFWYRQDPGLGLRLIYFSYDVKMKEKGDIPEGYSVSREKKERFSLILESASTNQTSMYLCASSFSSHNEQFFGPGTRLTVL.

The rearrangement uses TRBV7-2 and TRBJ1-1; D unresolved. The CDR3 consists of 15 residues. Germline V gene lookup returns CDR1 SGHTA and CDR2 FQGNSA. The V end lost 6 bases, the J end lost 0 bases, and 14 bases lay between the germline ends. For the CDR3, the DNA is TGTGCCAGCAGGGGAGGGCCATATTTGAACACTGAAGCTTTCTTT. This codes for CASRGGPYLNTEAFF.

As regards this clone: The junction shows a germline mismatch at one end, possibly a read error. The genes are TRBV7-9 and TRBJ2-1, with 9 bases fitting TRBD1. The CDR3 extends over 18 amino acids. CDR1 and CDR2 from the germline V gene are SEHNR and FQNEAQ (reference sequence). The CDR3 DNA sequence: TGTTCCAGCAAGGGACAGGGAGCCCCCCCGAGCTCCTACAATGAGCAGTTCTTC. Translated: CSSKGQGAPPSSYNEQFF.

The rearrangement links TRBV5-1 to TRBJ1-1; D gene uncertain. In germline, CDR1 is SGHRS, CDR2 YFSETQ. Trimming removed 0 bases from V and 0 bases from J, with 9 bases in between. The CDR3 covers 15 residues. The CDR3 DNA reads TGCGCCAGCAGCTTGGAACAGCTAATGAACACTGAAGCTTTCTTT. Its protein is CASSLEQLMNTEAFF. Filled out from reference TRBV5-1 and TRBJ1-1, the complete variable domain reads KAGVTQTPRYLIKTRGQQVTLSCSPISGHRSVSWYQQTPGQGLQFLFEYFSETQRNKGNFPGRFSGRQFSNSRSEMNVSTLELGDSALYLCASSLEQLMNTEAFFGQGTRLTVV.

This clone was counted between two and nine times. The chain's CDR3 is CASSSPRGSGGLGTNEQFF. The CDR3, as DNA: TGTGCCAGCAGCTCCCCCCGAGGTAGCGGGGGCCTCGGAACCAATGAGCAGTTCTTC. The chain combines TRBV11-2 with TRBJ2-1; 9 positions agree with TRBD2. CDR1 SGHAT and CDR2 FQNNGV come from the germline V gene. The CDR3 contains 19 residues. V shed 4 bases, J shed 6 bases, and the junction held 19 bases outside the gene matches.

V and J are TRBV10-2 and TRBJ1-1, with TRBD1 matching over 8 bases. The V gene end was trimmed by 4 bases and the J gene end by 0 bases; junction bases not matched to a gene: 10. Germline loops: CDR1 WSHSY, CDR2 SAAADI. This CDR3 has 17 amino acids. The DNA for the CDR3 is TGCGCCAGCAGTGGCCAGGGGGCTGGTGGGATGAACACTGAAGCTTTCTTT. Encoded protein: CASSGQGAGGMNTEAFF.